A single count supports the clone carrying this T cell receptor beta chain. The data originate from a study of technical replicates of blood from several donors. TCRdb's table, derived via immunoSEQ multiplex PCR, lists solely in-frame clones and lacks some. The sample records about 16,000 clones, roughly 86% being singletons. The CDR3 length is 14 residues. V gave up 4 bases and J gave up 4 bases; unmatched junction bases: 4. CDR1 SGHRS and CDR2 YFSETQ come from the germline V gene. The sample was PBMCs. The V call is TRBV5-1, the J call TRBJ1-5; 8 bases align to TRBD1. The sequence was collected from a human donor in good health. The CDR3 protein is CASSPGQGNQPQHF. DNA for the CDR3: TGCGCCAGCAGCCCTGGACAGGGAAATCAGCCCCAGCATTTT.